This T cell receptor (beta chain) stems from a study of cytomegalovirus exposure and HLA in healthy donors. PCR employed 60 Vbeta and 13 Jbeta primers. Generated by immunoSEQ multiplex PCR, the TCRdb table keeps only in-frame clones and is missing some. Of 120,000 to 150,000 clones in the sample, around two thirds were seen once. Study-wide points: Earlier results showed most TCR beta V segments being productive about 90% or about 30% of the time. Association with HLA alleles at 0.05 false discovery rate was found for around 15,000 TCR beta sequences in a later analysis.

The CDR3 contains 16 residues. The J segment lost 4 bases and the V segment lost 6 bases, leaving 12 bases of the junction unmatched. Germline CDR1 KGHSH, CDR2 LQKENI. In the case of this clone: Its antigen is currently unknown.

The receptor's source is a male donor in good health and CMV-seronegative. V usage is TRBV18 and J usage is TRBJ1-1; 9 bases fit TRBD1. The specimen sequenced was PBMCs. The CDR3 protein is CASSPPDRGGGTEAFF. Written as DNA, the CDR3 is TGTGCCAGCTCCCCCCCGGACAGGGGCGGCGGCACTGAAGCTTTCTTT.